A single sample gave rise to the 4 T cell receptor beta chains below, sequenced in a study of T cells after yellow fever vaccination. TCRdb fed the 5' RACE reads into MiXCR, producing one record per CDR3 protein. Found here are about 240,000 distinct CDR3 sequences, 6% to 7.5% of them singletons; the top ten hold roughly 0.9%. Source: CD4+ T cells sorted from PBMCs, taken 15 days after the yellow fever booster vaccination. Source of these receptors: a man aged 30 to 45 who received the YFV17D yellow fever vaccine.

The chain is built from TRBV5-6 and TRBJ2-4; no firm D call. The CDR3 totals 16 residues. Germline V gene sequence: CDR1 SGHDT, CDR2 YYEEEE. The V end was cut by 2 bases, the J end by 0 bases, with 12 bases between. The CDR3 DNA is TGTGCCAGCAGCTTTGGGCGGAGACTAGCCAAAAACATTCAGTACTTC. As protein: CASSFGRRLAKNIQYF.

This clonotype has just a few counts. J is TRBJ1-1 and V is TRBV9; the D is unclear. V lost 4 bases to trimming and J lost 11 bases, with 18 bases between them. This CDR3 has 13 amino acids. Per the germline V gene, CDR1 is SGDLS and CDR2 is YYNGEE. The CDR3 reads CASSPRPLEGAFF. CDR3 bases: TGTGCCAGCAGCCCCAGGCCCCTAGAAGGGGCTTTCTTT.

This clonotype was picked up a small number of times. The chain uses TRBV12-3 or TRBV12-4 and TRBJ2-7; D remains unclear. This CDR3 has 12 residues. V lost 4 bases and J lost 9, with 13 bases in between. CDR3 region: CASSSGPTRQYF. The CDR3 region has the DNA TGTGCCAGCAGTTCAGGACCGACCCGGCAGTACTTC.

This clonotype was seen a handful of times. This chain links TRBV20-1 with TRBJ2-5, with D possibly being TRBD1 or TRBD2 (6 bases each). V was clipped by 4 bases and J by 5 bases, with 14 bases between them. The CDR3 contains 13 residues. Germline CDR1 and CDR2: DFQATT and SNEGSKA (reference sequence). The CDR3 region is CSAKKDGGETQYF. DNA for the CDR3: TGCAGTGCTAAGAAAGACGGGGGCGAGACCCAGTACTTC.